The 24 T cell receptor beta chains below come from one sample, sequenced in a study of T cell clones after liver transplantation. Using immunoSEQ multiplex PCR, the repertoire was profiled, and TCRdb retains in-frame clones only, with some absent. The sample includes 60,000 or so clones, about 70% of them seen just once. The sample here was CD4+ T cells from blood, taken at the 22-month timepoint. The receptor source for this set is a human patient who received a liver transplant. Some T cells may be supplied by the graft donor.

V gene TRBV30 combines with J gene TRBJ1-5, with D possibly being TRBD1 (5 bases). The length of the CDR3 is 16 residues. V lost 0 bases, J lost 5 bases, and 17 bases lay in between. Germline V gives CDR1 GTSNPN, CDR2 SVGIG (reference sequence). The CDR3 region is CAWSVPGPSGDQPQHF. CDR3 coding DNA: TGTGCCTGGAGTGTACCAGGTCCGTCGGGGGATCAGCCCCAGCATTTT.

The V gene is TRBV1, the J gene TRBJ2-3; TRBD2 reflects the table's D call only, with no check against the DNA. TRBV1 counts as a pseudogene. This CDR3 contains 16 residues. The CDR3 sequence: CTSSCGTSRNTDTQYF. The DNA of the CDR3 is TGCACCAGCAGCTGCGGGACTAGCCGAAACACAGATACGCAGTATTTT.

DNA for the CDR3: TGTGCCAGTACCCAGGGCAGGGAGGCCGAAAAACTGTTTTTT. Protein product: CASTQGREAEKLFF. The chain joins TRBV19 to TRBJ1-4; maybe TRBD1 (5 bases). This CDR3 has 14 residues. In germline, CDR1 is LNHDA, CDR2 SQIVND (reference sequence). The V gene lost 7 bases and the J gene lost 8 bases, with 17 bases spanning the gap.

This rearrangement joins TRBV4-2 to TRBJ1-2; possible D gene TRBD1, 6 bases. CDR3 size: 12 residues. Trimming took 4 bases from V and 6 from J, leaving 9 bases between them. The V gene's germline CDR1 is LGHNA and CDR2 YNFKEQ. CDR3 nucleotides: TGTGCCAGCAGCCCTGGACAGCATGGCTACACCTTC. Translating gives CASSPGQHGYTF.

By proportion, this clone is medium-sized. This chain links TRBV2 with TRBJ2-1; D may match TRBD1 or TRBD2 (5 bases each). Germline CDR1 SNHLY, CDR2 FYNNEI. V lost 8 bases to trimming and J lost 8 bases, with 19 bases between them. The CDR3 contains 14 residues. The CDR3 protein is CASRLGGGWDEQFF. The DNA of the CDR3 is TGTGCCAGCCGGCTTGGGGGTGGTTGGGATGAGCAGTTCTTC.

In its sample, this clone was seen once. The chain carries TRBV7-2 and TRBJ1-1, with 10 positions matching TRBD1. Trimming cost V 4 bases and J 4 bases; bases outside gene matches: 9. Germline values: CDR1 SGHTA, CDR2 FQGNSA. The CDR3 totals 16 residues. The CDR3 nucleotides are TGTGCCAGCAGCTCATTCCGGGACAGGGGATCCACTGAAGCTTTCTTT. As protein: CASSSFRDRGSTEAFF. Full variable domain (rest looked up from reference TRBV7-2 and TRBJ1-1): GAGVSQSPSNKVTEKGKDVELRCDPISGHTALYWYRQSLGQGLEFLIYFQGNSAPDKSGLPSDRFSAERTGGSVSTLTIQRTQQEDSAVYLCASSSFRDRGSTEAFFGQGTRLTVV.

The chain links TRBV6-1 to TRBJ1-6; 7 positions match TRBD1. Germline lookup yields CDR1 MNHNS and CDR2 SASEGT. V shed 7 bases, J shed 4 bases, and the junction held 4 bases outside the gene matches. The CDR3 has 14 residues. The DNA of the CDR3 is TGTGCCAGCACCCCGGGACAGTATAATTCACCCCTCCACTTT. This codes for CASTPGQYNSPLHF.

The J gene is TRBJ1-2, the V gene TRBV2; D gene ambiguous. The CDR3 length is 11 residues. In germline, CDR1 is SNHLY, CDR2 FYNNEI. V gave up 6 bases and J gave up 8 bases, with 10 bases separating them. The CDR3 reads CASRGLGGYTF. The CDR3, as DNA: TGTGCCAGCAGAGGGTTGGGCGGCTACACCTTC.

V and J are TRBV2 and TRBJ2-3; the D call may be TRBD1 or TRBD2 (5 bases each). Germline CDR1 SNHLY, CDR2 FYNNEI. This CDR3 comprises 11 residues. The V end lost 11 bases, the J end lost 5 bases, and 11 bases lay between the germline ends. The CDR3 DNA reads as TGTGCCGGGACCCCGGGAGATACGCAGTATTTT. This sequence encodes CAGTPGDTQYF.

The J gene is TRBJ2-3, the V gene TRBV19; D might be TRBD2 (5 bases). The CDR3 contains 16 residues. Per the germline V gene, CDR1 is LNHDA and CDR2 is SQIVND (reference sequence). The germline V and J ends were trimmed by 8 bases and 4 bases, with 22 bases remaining between them. CDR3 residues: CASSQSWGNGADTQYF. Here the CDR3 DNA reads TGTGCCAGTTCTCAAAGCTGGGGAAACGGGGCAGATACGCAGTATTTT.

V and J are TRBV2 and TRBJ1-6; 7 bases fit TRBD1. V lost 6 bases and J lost 17; bases outside the gene matches: 19. The CDR3 is made up of 15 amino acids. The germline CDR1 and CDR2 sequences are SNHLY and FYNNEI. The CDR3 here is CASRALPGQLQQVHF. The CDR3 DNA reads as TGTGCCAGCAGAGCTCTTCCGGGACAGCTGCAACAGGTCCACTTT.

The genes are TRBV27 and TRBJ1-6, with 7 bases aligning to TRBD1. The germline gives CDR1 MNHEY, CDR2 SMNVEV (reference sequence). This CDR3 spans 19 amino acids. Trimming took 1 base from V and 3 from J; bases not matched to a gene: 12. CDR3 amino acids: CASSLFAGTVSIYNSPLHF. Here the CDR3 DNA reads TGTGCCAGCAGTTTATTTGCCGGGACAGTTAGTATCTATAATTCACCCCTCCACTTT.

The chain carries TRBV19 and TRBJ2-3; possible D gene TRBD2, 5 bases. V was clipped by 3 bases and J by 1 base, with 14 bases between them. CDR1 and CDR2 from the germline V gene are LNHDA and SQIVND (reference sequence). The CDR3 is made up of 16 amino acids. CDR3 DNA sequence: TGTGCCAGTAGTATGCTCTCAGAAGCGGGCACAGATACGCAGTATTTT. It yields the protein CASSMLSEAGTDTQYF.

The chain has TRBV5-1 and TRBJ2-2, with 7 bases lining up with TRBD1. From germline, CDR1 is SGHRS and CDR2 YFSETQ. V was clipped by 4 bases and J by 4 bases; unmatched bases: 13. This CDR3 has 17 residues. The CDR3 loop reads CASSLLAGTASTGELFF. CDR3 DNA sequence: TGCGCCAGCAGCCTATTAGCCGGGACAGCAAGCACCGGGGAGCTGTTTTTT.

V and J are TRBV7-2 and TRBJ2-7; D is unresolved. Trimming shortened V by 1 base and J by 3 bases, and 13 bases separated the two germline ends. CDR1 SGHTA and CDR2 FQGNSA come from the germline V gene. The length of the CDR3 is 15 residues. CDR3 nucleotide sequence: TGTGCCAGCAGCTTAGGTCAGATGATTAGCTACGAGCAGTACTTC. Protein: CASSLGQMISYEQYF.

This clone came up a few times. The chain recombines TRBV9 with TRBJ1-4; D remains unclear. Germline V lookup: CDR1 SGDLS, CDR2 YYNGEE. The CDR3 consists of 15 residues. V lost 2 bases and J lost 3, with 11 bases in between. The CDR3 is CASSVGRVSNEKLFF. Here the CDR3 DNA reads TGTGCCAGCAGCGTGGGAAGGGTCTCTAATGAAAAACTGTTTTTT.

The chain recombines TRBV7-9 with TRBJ1-3; D may be TRBD1 (5 bases). The CDR3 consists of 13 residues. In germline, CDR1 is SEHNR, CDR2 FQNEAQ (reference sequence). Trimming took off 0 bases at V and 6 bases at J, with 6 bases between the two ends. The CDR3: CASSLAGVNTIYF. In nucleotides, the CDR3 is TGTGCCAGCAGCTTAGCAGGGGTAAACACCATATATTTT.

V is TRBV2 and J is TRBJ2-3; no definite D call. The CDR3 runs to 14 residues. The germline V and J ends were trimmed by 2 bases and 0 bases, with 6 bases remaining between them. Germline V lookup: CDR1 SNHLY, CDR2 FYNNEI. The CDR3 region has the DNA TGTGCCAGCAGTGAAAGACTGAGCACAGATACGCAGTATTTT. Protein product: CASSERLSTDTQYF.

The chain carries TRBV5-6 and TRBJ1-6; D is uncertain. The length of the CDR3 is 16 residues. Germline loops: CDR1 SGHDT, CDR2 YYEEEE. V gave up 4 bases and J gave up 0 bases, with 11 bases separating them. The CDR3 sequence is CASSRWESSYNSPLHF. The CDR3, as DNA: TGTGCCAGCAGCCGGTGGGAGAGCTCCTATAATTCACCCCTCCACTTT.

This clone was seen a few times. This chain joins TRBV30 and TRBJ2-5; the match to TRBD2 covers 8 bases. Germline V gene sequence: CDR1 GTSNPN, CDR2 SVGIG (reference sequence). V shed 7 bases and J 5 bases; nucleotides not matched to a gene: 12. The CDR3 sequence is 14 residues long. CDR3 in DNA: TGTGCCTACACGGCGGGGGGCTCCCAGGAGACCCAGTACTTC. Translated: CAYTAGGSQETQYF.

This chain joins TRBV9 and TRBJ2-7; D is uncertain. The CDR3 contains 15 residues. V was cut by 0 bases and J by 6 bases, with 16 bases left in between. Germline-derived CDR1 and CDR2 are SGDLS and YYNGEE. The CDR3 bases are TGTGCCAGCAGCGTAGACCCCGGCAAGACGGGCGAGCAGTACTTC. Translated, it gives CASSVDPGKTGEQYF.

The gene calls are TRBV10-3 and TRBJ1-2; 10 bases are a match to TRBD1. The CDR3 loop spans 16 amino acids. CDR1 is ENHRY and CDR2 is SYGVKD in the germline V gene. Unmatched junction bases numbered 11, after V lost 7 bases and J lost 3 bases. The CDR3 sequence is CAITRDRGVSDYGYTF. Written as DNA, the CDR3 is TGTGCCATCACCCGGGACAGGGGAGTATCCGACTATGGCTACACCTTC.

The gene calls are TRBV7-2 and TRBJ2-5, with TRBD2 matching 9 bases. The CDR3 loop spans 17 amino acids. V trimming: 1 base; J trimming: 4 bases; junction bases outside the gene matches: 10. Germline V CDR1 and CDR2: SGHTA, FQGNSA. Here the CDR3 DNA reads TGTGCCAGCAGCTTAGGATTTAGCGGGGGAACAAGAGAGACCCAGTACTTC. It yields the protein CASSLGFSGGTRETQYF.

The chain carries TRBV11-2 and TRBJ2-7, with TRBD1 matching 10 bases. There are 15 residues in the CDR3. V trimming: 1 base; J trimming: 3 bases; junction bases outside the gene matches: 3. Per the germline V gene, CDR1 is SGHAT and CDR2 is FQNNGV. CDR3 DNA sequence: TGTGCCAGCAGCTTAGCGGGACAGGGGTTCTACGAGCAGTACTTC. This encodes CASSLAGQGFYEQYF.